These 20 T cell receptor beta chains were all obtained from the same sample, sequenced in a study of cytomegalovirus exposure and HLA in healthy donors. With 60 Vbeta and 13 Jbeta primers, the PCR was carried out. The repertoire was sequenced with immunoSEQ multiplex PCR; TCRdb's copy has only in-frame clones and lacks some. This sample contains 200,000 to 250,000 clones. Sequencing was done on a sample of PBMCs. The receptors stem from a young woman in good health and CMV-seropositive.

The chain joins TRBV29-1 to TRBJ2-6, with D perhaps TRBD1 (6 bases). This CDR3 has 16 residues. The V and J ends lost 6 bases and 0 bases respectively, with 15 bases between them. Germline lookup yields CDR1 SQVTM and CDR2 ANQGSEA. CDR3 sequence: CSVSRDTDSGANVLTF. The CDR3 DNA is TGCAGCGTAAGCCGGGACACCGACTCTGGGGCCAACGTCCTGACTTTC.

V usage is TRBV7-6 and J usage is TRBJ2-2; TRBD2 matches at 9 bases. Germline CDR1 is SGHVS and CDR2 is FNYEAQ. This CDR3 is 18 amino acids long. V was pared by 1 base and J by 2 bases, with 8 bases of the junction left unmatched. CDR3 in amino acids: CASSLEGLAGTNTGELFF. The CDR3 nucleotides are TGTGCCAGCAGCTTAGAAGGGCTAGCGGGGACAAACACCGGGGAGCTGTTTTTT.

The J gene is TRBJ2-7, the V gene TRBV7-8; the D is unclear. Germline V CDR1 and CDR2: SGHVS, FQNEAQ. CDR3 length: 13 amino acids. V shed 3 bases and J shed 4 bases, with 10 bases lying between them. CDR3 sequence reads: CASSFNGGYEQYF. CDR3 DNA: TGTGCCAGCAGCTTTAACGGCGGTTACGAGCAGTACTTC.

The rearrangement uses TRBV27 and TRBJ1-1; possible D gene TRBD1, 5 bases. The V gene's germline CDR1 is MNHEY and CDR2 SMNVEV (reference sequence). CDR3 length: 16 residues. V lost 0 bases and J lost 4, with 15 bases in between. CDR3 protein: CASSLSVLSQGTEAFF. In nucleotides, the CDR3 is TGTGCCAGCAGTTTATCCGTGTTATCCCAGGGCACTGAAGCTTTCTTT.

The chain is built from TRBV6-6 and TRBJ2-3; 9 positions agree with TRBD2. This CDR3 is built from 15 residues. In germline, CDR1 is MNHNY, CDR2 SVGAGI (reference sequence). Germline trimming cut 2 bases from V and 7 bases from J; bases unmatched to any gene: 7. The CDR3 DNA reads TGTGCCAGCAGTTACGGCGGGGGGGCCGGGAATACGCAGTATTTT. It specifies CASSYGGGAGNTQYF.

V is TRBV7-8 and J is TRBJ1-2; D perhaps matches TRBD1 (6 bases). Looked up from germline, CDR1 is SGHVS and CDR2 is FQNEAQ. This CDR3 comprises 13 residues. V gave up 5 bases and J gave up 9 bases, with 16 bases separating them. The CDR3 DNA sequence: TGTGCCAGCAGCCAGGGGATCCAGGTCAGCTACACCTTC. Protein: CASSQGIQVSYTF. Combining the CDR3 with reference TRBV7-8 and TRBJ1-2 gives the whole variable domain GAGVSQSPRYKVAKRGQDVALRCDPISGHVSLFWYQQALGQGPEFLTYFQNEAQLDKSGLPSDRFFAERPEGSVSTLKIQRTQQEDSAVYLCASSQGIQVSYTFGSGTRLTVV.

The CDR3 spells CASSGSGATYEQYF. DNA for the CDR3: TGTGCCAGCAGTGGGAGCGGGGCCACCTACGAGCAGTACTTC. V gene TRBV6-1 combines with J gene TRBJ2-7; TRBD2 matches 7 bases. This CDR3 contains 14 residues. Looked up from germline, CDR1 is MNHNS and CDR2 is SASEGT. The ends lost 4 bases at V and 2 bases at J; junction bases unmatched: 5.

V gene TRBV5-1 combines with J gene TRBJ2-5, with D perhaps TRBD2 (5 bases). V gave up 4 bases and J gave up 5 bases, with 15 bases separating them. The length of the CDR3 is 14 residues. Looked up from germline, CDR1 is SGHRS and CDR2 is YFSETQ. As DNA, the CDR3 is TGCGCCAGCAGCGAGGGTCGAGGTGGGGAGACCCAGTACTTC. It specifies CASSEGRGGETQYF.

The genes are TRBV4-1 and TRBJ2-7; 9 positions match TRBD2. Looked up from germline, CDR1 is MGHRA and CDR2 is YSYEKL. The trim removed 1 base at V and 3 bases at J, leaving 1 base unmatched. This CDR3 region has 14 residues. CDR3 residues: CASSQGSGSYEQYF. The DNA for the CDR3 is TGCGCCAGCAGCCAAGGTAGCGGGAGCTACGAGCAGTACTTC.

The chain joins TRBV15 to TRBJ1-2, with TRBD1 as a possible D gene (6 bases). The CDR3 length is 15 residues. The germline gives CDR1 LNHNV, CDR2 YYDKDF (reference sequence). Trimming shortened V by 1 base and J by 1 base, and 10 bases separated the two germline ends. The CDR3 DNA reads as TGTGCCACCAGCAGAGTGTTAGGGGGTAACTATGGCTACACCTTC. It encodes CATSRVLGGNYGYTF.

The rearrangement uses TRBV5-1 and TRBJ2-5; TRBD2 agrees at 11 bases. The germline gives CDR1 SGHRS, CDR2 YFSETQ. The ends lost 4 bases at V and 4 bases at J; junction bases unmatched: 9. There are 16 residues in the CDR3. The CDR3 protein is CASSSTSGRGGETQYF. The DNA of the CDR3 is TGCGCCAGCAGCAGTACTAGCGGGAGAGGCGGAGAGACCCAGTACTTC.

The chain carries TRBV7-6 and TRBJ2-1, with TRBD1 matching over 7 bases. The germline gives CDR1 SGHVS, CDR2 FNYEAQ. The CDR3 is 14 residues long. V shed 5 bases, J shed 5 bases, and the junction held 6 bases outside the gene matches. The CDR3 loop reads CASSMGQLDNEQFF. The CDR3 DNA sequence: TGTGCCAGCAGCATGGGACAGCTCGACAATGAGCAGTTCTTC.

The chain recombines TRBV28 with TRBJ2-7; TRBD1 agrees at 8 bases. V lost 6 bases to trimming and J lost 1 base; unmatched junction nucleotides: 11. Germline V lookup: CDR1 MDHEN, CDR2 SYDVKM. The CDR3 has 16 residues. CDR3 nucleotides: TGTGCCAGCAGCTACGTGCCTGGGACAGGTTCCTACGAGCAGTACTTC. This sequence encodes CASSYVPGTGSYEQYF.

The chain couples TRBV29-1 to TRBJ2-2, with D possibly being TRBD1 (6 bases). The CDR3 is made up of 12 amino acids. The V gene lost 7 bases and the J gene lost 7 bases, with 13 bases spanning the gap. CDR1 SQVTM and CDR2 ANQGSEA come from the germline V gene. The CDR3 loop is CSAKDSRGELFF. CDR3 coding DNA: TGCAGCGCCAAGGACAGCCGCGGGGAGCTGTTTTTT.

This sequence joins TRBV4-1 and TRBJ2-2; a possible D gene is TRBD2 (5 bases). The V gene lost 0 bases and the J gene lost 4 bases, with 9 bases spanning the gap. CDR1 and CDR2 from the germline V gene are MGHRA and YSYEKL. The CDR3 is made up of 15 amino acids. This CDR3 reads CASSQELRGTGELFF. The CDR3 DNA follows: TGCGCCAGCAGCCAAGAGCTTCGGGGCACCGGGGAGCTGTTTTTT.

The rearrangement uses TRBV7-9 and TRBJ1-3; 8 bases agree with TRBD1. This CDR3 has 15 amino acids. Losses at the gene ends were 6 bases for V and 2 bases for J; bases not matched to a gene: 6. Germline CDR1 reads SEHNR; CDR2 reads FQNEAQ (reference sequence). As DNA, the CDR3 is TGTGCCAGCAGACCCACAGGGGGAGCTGGAAACACCATATATTTT. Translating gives CASRPTGGAGNTIYF.

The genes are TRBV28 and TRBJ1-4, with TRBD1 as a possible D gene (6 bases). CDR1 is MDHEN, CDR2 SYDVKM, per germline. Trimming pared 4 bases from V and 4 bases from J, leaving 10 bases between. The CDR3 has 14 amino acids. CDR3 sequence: CASSSDRFNEKLFF. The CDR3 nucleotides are TGTGCCAGCAGTTCAGACAGGTTTAATGAAAAACTGTTTTTT. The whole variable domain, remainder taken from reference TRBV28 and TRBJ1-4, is DVKVTQSSRYLVKRTGEKVFLECVQDMDHENMFWYRQDPGLGLRLIYFSYDVKMKEKGDIPEGYSVSREKKERFSLILESASTNQTSMYLCASSSDRFNEKLFFGSGTQLSVL.

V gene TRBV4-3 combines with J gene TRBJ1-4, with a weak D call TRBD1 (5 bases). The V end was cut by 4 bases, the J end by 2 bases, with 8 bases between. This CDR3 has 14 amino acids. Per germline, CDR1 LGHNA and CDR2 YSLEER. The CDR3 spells CASSRRATNEKLFF. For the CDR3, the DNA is TGCGCCAGCAGCCGCAGGGCGACTAATGAAAAACTGTTTTTT.

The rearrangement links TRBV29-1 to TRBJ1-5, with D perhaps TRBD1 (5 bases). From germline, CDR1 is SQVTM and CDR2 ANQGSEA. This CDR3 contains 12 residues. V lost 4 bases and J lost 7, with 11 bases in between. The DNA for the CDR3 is TGCAGCGTTGGGGGGGGTTTCCAGCCCCAGCATTTT. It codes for CSVGGGFQPQHF.

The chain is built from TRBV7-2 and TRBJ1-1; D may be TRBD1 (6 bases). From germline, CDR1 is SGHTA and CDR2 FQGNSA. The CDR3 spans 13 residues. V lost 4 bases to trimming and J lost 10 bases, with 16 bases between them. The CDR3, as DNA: TGTGCCAGCAGCTCGAAGGGGGACCCACGAGCTTTCTTT. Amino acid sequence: CASSSKGDPRAFF.